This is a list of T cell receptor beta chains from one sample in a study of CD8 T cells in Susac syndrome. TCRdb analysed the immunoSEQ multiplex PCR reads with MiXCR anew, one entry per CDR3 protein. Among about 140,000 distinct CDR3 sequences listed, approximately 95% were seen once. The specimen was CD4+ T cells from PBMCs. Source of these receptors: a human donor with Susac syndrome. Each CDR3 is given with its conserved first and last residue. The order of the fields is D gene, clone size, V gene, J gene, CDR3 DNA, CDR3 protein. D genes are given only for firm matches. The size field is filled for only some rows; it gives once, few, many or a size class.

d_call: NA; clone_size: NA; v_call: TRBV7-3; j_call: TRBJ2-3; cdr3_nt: TGTGCCAGCAGCTTAACTCCCCCCCCAGATACGCAGTATTTT; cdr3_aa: CASSLTPPPDTQYF
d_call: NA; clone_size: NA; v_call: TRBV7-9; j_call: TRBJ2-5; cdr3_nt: TGTGCCAGCAGCCGCAGGACTGAACAAGAGACCCAGTACTTC; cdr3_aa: CASSRRTEQETQYF
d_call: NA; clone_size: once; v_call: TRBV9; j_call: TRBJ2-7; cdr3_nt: TGTGCCAGCAGCGTAGGGGTAGGGGTGGCCTACGAGCAGTACTTC; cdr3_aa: CASSVGVGVAYEQYF
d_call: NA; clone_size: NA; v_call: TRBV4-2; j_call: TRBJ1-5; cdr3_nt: TGTGCCAGCAGCCCACAGGGTGGCAGCAATCAGCCCCAGCATTTT; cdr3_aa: CASSPQGGSNQPQHF
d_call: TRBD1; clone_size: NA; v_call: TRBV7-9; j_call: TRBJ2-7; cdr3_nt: TGTGCCAGCACCCTAACGGGACAGGGGGGCGAGCAGTACTTC; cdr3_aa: CASTLTGQGGEQYF
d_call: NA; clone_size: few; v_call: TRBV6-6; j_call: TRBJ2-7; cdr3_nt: TGTGCCAGCAGTAACAGGGTTGGTACCTACGAGCAGTACTTC; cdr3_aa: CASSNRVGTYEQYF
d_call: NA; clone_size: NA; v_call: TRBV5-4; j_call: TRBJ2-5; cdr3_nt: TGTGCCAGCAGCATCGGCCGAGCTACAGAGACCCAGTACTTC; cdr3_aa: CASSIGRATETQYF
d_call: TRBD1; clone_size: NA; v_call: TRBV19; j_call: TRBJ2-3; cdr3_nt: TGTGCCACCGCAGGGGGCCGCGGCGAGGATACGCAGTATTTT; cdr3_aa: CATAGGRGEDTQYF
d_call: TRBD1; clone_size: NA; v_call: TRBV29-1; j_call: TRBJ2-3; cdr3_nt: TGCAGCATGGGGACAGGTTCCACAGATACGCAGTATTTT; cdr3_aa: CSMGTGSTDTQYF
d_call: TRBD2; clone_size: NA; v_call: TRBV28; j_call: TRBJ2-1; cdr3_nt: TGTGCCAGCAATGCGGCGGGGGGGGCCCACAATGAGCAGTTCTTC; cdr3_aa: CASNAAGGAHNEQFF
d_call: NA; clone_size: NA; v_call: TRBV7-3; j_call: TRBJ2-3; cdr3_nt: TGTGCCAGCAGCTTATTCCGACTTGGCGATACGCAGTATTTT; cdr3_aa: CASSLFRLGDTQYF
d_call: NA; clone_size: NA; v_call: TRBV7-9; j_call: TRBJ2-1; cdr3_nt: TGTGCCAGCAGCGCCCGAGGGCAGGGCTACGCGTATGAGCAGTTCTTC; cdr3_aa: CASSARGQGYAYEQFF
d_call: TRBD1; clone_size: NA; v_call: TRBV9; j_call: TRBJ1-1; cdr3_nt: TGTGCCAGCAGCGCACGCGGAGACAGGGAGACGACTGAAGCTTTCTTT; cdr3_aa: CASSARGDRETTEAFF
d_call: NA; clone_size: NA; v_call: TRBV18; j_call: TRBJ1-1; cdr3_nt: TGTGCCAGCTCACCCTCGGGCCGATCGGGGCACACTGAAGCTTTCTTT; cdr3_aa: CASSPSGRSGHTEAFF
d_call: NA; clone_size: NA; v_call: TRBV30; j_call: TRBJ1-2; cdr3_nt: TGTGCCTGGAGTGTACGAAGGGGGGACTATGGCTACACCTTC; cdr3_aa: CAWSVRRGDYGYTF
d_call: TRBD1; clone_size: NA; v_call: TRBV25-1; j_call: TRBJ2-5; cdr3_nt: TGTGCCAGCTACCACCGGGACAGGGATCGAGAGACCCAGTACTTC; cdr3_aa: CASYHRDRDRETQYF
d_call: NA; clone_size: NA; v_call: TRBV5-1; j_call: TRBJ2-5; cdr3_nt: TGCGCCAGCAGCGGCGGGTGGGAACAAGAGACCCAGTACTTC; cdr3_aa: CASSGGWEQETQYF
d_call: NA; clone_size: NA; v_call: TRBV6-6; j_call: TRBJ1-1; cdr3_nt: TGTGCCAGCAGTTTCCGGGACGCCAAACTTGAAGCTTTCTTT; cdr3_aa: CASSFRDAKLEAFF
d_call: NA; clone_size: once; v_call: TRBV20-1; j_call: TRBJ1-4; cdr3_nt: TGCAGTGCTTATTGGGCAGTGGGTAAAAAACTGTTTTTT; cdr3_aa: CSAYWAVGKKLFF
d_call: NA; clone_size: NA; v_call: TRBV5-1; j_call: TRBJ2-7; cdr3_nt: TGCGCCAGCAGCCCCAAACCCGCCTACGAGCAGTACTTC; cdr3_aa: CASSPKPAYEQYF
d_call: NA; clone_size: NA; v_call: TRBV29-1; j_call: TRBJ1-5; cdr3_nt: TGCAGCGTTGGGGGGGCAGGCCAGCCCCAGCATTTT; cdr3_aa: CSVGGAGQPQHF
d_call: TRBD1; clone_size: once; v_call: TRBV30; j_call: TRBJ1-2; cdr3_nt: TGTGCCTGGAGTGTCGACAGGGCTAATGGCTACACCTTC; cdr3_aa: CAWSVDRANGYTF
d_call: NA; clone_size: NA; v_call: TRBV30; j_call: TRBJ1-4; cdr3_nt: TGTGCCTTGGACAGAATTGGAGTCGGACGTCCCGATAAACTGTTTTTT; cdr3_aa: CALDRIGVGRPDKLFF
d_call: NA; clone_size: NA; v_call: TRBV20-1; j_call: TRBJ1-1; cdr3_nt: TGCAGTGCCGCACCCGGGTTGTTAGGGGCGAACACTGAAGCTTTCTTT; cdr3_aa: CSAAPGLLGANTEAFF
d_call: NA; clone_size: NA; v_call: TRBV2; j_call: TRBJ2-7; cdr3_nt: TGTGCCAGCAGTCGAAGCGGGTACGAGCAGTACTTC; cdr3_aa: CASSRSGYEQYF
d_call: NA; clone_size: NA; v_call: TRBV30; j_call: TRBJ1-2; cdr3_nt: TGTGCCTGGACCGAACGGGACTTCTATGGCTACACCTTC; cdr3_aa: CAWTERDFYGYTF
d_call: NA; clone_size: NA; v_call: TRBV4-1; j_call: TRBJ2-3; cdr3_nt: TGCGCCAGCAGCCAGGAAGGACGGCCACAAGATACGCAGTATTTT; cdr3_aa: CASSQEGRPQDTQYF